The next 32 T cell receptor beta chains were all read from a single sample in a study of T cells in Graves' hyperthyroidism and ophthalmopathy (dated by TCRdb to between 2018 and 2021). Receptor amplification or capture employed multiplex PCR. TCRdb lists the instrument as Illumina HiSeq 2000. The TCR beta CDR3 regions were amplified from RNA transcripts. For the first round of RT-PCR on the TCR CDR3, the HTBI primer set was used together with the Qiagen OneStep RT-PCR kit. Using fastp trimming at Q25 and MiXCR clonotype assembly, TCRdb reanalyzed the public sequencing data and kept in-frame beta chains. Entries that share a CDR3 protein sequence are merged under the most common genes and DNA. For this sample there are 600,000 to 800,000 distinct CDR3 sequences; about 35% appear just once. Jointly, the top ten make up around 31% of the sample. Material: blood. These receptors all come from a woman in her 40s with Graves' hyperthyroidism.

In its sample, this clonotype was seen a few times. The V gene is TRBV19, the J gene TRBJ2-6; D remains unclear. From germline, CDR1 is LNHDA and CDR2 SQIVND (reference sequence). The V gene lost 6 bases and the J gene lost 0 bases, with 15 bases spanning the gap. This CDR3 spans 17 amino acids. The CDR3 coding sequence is TGTGCCAGTAGAGGAAGCCCCACATTCTCTGGGGCCAACGTCCTGACTTTC. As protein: CASRGSPTFSGANVLTF. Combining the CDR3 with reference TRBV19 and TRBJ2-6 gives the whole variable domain DGGITQSPKYLFRKEGQNVTLSCEQNLNHDAMYWYRQDPGQGLRLIYYSQIVNDFQKGDIAEGYSVSREKKESFPLTVTSAQKNPTAFYLCASRGSPTFSGANVLTFGAGSRLTVL.

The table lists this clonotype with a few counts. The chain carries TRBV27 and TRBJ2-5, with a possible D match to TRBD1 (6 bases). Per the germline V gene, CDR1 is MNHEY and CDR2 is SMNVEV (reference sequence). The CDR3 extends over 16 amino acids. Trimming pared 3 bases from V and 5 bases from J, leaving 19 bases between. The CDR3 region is CASSFGSGATGETQYF. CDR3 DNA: TGTGCCAGCAGTTTTGGTTCAGGGGCTACTGGGGAGACCCAGTACTTC.

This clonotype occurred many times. The CDR3 sequence: CASSSAPRSEAFF. For the CDR3, the DNA is TGTGCCAGCAGCTCGGCCCCGAGAAGTGAAGCTTTCTTT. The chain is built from TRBV7-2 and TRBJ1-1; unclear D gene. The V and J ends lost 4 bases and 7 bases respectively, with 13 bases between them. The CDR3 is made up of 13 amino acids. Germline V CDR1 and CDR2: SGHTA, FQGNSA.

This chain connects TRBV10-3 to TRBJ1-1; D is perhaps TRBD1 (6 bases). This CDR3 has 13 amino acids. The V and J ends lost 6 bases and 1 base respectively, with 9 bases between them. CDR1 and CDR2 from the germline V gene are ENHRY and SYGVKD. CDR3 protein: CAISGQRNTEAFF. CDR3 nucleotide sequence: TGTGCCATCAGCGGACAGAGGAACACTGAAGCTTTCTTT.

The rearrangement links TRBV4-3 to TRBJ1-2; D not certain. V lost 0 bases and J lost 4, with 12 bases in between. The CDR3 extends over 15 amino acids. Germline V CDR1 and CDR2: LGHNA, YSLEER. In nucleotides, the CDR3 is TGCGCCAGCAGCCAAGAAGGAAGTCTCGGCTATGGCTACACCTTC. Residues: CASSQEGSLGYGYTF.

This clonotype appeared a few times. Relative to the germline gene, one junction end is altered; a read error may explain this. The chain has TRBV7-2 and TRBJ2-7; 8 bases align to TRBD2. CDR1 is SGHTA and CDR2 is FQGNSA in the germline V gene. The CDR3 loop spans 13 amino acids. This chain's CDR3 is CASSKTSVGEQYF. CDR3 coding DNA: TGTGCCAGCAGCAAGACTAGCGTGGGCGAGCAGTACTTT.

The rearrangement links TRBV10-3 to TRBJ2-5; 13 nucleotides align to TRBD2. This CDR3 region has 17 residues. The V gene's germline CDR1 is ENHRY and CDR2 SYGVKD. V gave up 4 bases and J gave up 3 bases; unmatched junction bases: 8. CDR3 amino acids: CAISGSKGLAGKETQYF. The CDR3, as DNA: TGTGCCATCAGTGGGTCTAAGGGACTAGCGGGGAAAGAGACCCAGTACTTC.

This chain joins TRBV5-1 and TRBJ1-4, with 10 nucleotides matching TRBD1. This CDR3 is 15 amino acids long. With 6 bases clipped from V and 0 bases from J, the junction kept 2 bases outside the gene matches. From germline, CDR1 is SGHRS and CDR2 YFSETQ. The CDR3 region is CASTTGGATNEKLFF. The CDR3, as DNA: TGCGCCAGCACGACAGGGGGCGCAACTAATGAAAAACTGTTTTTT.

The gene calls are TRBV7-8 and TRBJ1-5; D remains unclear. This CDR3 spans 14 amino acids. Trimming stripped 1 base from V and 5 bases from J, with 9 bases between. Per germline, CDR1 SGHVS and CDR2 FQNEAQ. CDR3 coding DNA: TGTGCCAGCAGCTTAGTTAGTCCCGATCAGCCCCAGCATTTT. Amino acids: CASSLVSPDQPQHF.

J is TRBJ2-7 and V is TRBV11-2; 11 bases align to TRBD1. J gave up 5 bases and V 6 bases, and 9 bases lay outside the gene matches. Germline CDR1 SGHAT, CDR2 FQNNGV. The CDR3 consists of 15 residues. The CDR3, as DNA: TGTGCCAGCAGAACAGCGGGACAGGGGGGGGACGAGCAGTACTTC. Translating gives CASRTAGQGGDEQYF. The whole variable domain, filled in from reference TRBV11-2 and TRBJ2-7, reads EAGVAQSPRYKIIEKRQSVAFWCNPISGHATLYWYQQILGQGPKLLIQFQNNGVVDDSQLPKDRFSAERLKGVDSTLKIQPAKLEDSAVYLCASRTAGQGGDEQYFGPGTRLTVT.

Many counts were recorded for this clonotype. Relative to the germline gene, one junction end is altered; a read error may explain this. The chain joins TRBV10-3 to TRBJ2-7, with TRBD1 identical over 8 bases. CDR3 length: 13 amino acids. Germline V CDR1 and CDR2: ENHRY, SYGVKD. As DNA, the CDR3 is TGTGCCAGCAGTACCGAGGACAGGGACGAGCAGTACTTC. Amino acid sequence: CASSTEDRDEQYF.

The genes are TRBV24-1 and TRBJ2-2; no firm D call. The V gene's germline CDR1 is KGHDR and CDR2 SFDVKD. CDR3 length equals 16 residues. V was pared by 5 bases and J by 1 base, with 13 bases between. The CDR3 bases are TGTGCCACCAGTGGTTTTCCAGCAGAGAACACCGGGGAGCTGTTTTTT. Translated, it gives CATSGFPAENTGELFF.

The CDR3 DNA is TGTGCCAGCAGTTTAGGACAGGGCAATCAGCCCCAGTACTTC. It translates to CASSLGQGNQPQYF. The V call is TRBV12-3 or TRBV12-4, the J call TRBJ2-5, with 7 positions matching TRBD1. After removal of 1 base from V and 9 bases from J, the junction contained 8 bases not matched to a gene. The CDR3 is 14 amino acids.

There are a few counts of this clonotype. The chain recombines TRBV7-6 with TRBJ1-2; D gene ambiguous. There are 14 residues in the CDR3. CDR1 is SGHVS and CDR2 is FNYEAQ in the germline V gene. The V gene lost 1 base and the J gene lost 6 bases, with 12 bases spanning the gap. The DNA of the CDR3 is TGTGCCAGCAGCTTAGGGGGTGGTAGGGATGGCTACACCTTC. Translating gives CASSLGGGRDGYTF.

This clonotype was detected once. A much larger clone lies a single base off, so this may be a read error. CDR3 sequence: CAGSFTGGLNTEAFF. As DNA, the CDR3 is TGTGCCGGCAGCTTCACAGGGGGATTGAACACTGAAGCTTTCTTT. The gene calls are TRBV7-3 and TRBJ1-1; TRBD1 matches at 8 bases. The CDR3 spans 15 residues. CDR1 SGHTA and CDR2 FQGTGA come from the germline V gene.

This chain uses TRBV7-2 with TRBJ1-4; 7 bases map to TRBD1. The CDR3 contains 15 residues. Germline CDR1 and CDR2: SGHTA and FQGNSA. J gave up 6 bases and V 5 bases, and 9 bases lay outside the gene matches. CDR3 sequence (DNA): TGTGCCAGCAGCCAAAGCCGACAGGGCTATGAAAAACTGTTTTTT. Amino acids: CASSQSRQGYEKLFF.

CDR3 sequence: CASSYSLGRVAHEQYF. DNA of the CDR3: TGTGCCAGCAGTTACTCGTTAGGCAGGGTCGCCCACGAGCAGTACTTC. This chain uses TRBV6-5 with TRBJ2-7; possibly TRBD1 for D (5 bases). CDR1 and CDR2 (germline): MNHEY, SVGAGI. The V gene lost 0 bases and the J gene lost 5 bases, with 17 bases spanning the gap. There are 16 residues in the CDR3.

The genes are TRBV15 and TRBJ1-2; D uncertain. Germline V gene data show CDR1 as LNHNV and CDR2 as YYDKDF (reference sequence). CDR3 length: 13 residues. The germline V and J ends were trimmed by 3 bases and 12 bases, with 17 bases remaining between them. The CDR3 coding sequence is TGTGCCACCAGCAGGGATACTGGGTCAGGAAACACCTTC. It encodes CATSRDTGSGNTF.

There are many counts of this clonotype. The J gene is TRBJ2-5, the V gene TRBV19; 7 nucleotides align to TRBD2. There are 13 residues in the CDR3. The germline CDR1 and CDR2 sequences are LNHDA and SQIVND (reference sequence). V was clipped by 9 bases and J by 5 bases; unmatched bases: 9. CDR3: CASRGGGTETQYF. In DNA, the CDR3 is TGTGCCAGCAGAGGCGGGGGAACGGAGACCCAGTACTTC.

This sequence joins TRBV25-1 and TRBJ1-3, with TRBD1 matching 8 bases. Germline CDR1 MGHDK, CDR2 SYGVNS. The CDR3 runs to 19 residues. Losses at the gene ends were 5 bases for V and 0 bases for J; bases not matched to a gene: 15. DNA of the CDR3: TGTGCCAGCAGTTACGTCCCGGGACAGGACCCCGGCTCTGGAAACACCATATATTTT. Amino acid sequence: CASSYVPGQDPGSGNTIYF.

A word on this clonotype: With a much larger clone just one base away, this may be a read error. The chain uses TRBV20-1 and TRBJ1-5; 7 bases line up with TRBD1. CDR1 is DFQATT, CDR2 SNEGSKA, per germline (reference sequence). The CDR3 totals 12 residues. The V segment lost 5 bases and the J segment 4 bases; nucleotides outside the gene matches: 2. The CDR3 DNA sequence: TGCAGTGCTTTACAGGGGAATCAGCCCCAGCATTTT. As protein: CSALQGNQPQHF.

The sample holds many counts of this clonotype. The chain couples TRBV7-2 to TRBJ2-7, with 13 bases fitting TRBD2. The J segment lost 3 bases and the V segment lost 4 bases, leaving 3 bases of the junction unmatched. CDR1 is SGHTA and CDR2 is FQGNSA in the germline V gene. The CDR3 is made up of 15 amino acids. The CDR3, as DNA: TGTGCCAGCAGCTCAGGACTAGCGGGAGTCTACGAGCAGTACTTC. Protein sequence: CASSSGLAGVYEQYF.

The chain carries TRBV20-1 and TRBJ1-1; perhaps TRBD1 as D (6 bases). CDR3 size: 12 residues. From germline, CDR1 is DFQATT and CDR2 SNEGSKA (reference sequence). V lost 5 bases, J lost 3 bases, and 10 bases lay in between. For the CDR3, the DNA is TGCAGTGCTCGCAGGGGCCACACTGAAGCTTTCTTT. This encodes CSARRGHTEAFF.

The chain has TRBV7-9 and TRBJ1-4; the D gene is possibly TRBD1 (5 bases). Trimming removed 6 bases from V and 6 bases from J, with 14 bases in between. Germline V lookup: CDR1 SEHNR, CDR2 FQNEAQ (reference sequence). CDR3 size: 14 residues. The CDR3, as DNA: TGTGCCAGCAGACCCGGGCAGGGCTATGAAAAACTGTTTTTT. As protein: CASRPGQGYEKLFF.

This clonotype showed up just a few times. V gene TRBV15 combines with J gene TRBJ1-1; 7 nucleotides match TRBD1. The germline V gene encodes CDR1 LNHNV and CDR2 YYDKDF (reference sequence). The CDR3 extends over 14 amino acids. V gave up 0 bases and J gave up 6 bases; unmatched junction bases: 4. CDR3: CATSRDRGQAEAFF. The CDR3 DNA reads TGTGCCACCAGCAGAGATCGTGGACAGGCTGAAGCTTTCTTT.

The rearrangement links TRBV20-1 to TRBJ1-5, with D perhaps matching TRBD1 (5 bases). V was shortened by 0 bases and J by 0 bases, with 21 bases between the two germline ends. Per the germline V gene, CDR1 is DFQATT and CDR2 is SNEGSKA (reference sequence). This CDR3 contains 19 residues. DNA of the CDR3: TGCAGTGCTAGAGATCTGAAAAGTCGGGACGGCTATAGCAATCAGCCCCAGCATTTT. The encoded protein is CSARDLKSRDGYSNQPQHF.

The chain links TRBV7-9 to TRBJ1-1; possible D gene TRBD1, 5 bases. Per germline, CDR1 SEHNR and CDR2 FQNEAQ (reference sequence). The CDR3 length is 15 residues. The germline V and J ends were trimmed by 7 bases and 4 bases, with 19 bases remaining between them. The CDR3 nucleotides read TGTGCCAGCACCCCGGGACCTCTAGCCGGCACTGAAGCTTTCTTT. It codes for CASTPGPLAGTEAFF.

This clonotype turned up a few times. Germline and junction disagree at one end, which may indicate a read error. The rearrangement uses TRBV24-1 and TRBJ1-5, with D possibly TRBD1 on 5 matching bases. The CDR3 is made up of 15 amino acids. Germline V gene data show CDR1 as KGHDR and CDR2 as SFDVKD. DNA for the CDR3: TGTGCCAGCAGTTTACTTTCGGGGCAAGGACAGCCCCAGCATTTT. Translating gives CASSLLSGQGQPQHF.

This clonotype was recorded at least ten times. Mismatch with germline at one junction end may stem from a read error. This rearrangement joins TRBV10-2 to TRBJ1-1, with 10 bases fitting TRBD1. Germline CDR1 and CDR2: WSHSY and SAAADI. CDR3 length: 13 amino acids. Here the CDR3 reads CASRDRGYTEAFF. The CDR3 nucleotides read TGTGCCAGCAGGGACAGGGGCTACACTGAAGCTTTCTTT.

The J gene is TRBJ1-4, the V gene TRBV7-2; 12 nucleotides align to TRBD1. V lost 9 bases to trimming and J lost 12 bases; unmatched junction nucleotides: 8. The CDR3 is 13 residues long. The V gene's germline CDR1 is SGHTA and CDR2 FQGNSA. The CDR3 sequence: CARPGTGGAELFF. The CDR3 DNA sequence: TGTGCCAGACCCGGGACAGGGGGCGCCGAACTGTTTTTT.

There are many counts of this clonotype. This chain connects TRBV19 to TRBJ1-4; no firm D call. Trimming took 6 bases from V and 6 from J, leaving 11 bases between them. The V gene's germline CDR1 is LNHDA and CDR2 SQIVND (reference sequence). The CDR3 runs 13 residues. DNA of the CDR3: TGTGCCAGTAGCTCACAGAGAGATGAAAAACTGTTTTTT. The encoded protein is CASSSQRDEKLFF.

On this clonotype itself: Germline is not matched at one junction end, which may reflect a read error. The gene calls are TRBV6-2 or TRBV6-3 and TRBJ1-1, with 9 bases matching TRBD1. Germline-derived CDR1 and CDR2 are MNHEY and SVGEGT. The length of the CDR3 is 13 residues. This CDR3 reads CASTWTGDTGAFF. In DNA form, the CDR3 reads TGTGCCAGCACCTGGACAGGGGACACTGGAGCTTTCTTT.